This passage covers 25 T cell receptor beta chains from one sample sequenced in a study of PD-1 blockade in mismatch repair-deficient tumors. Here immunoSEQ multiplex PCR was the method, and the copy in TCRdb shows in-frame clones only, minus some. This sample has 80,000 to 100,000 clones, with over 75% found just once. Sequences were derived from peripheral blood, sampled 12 weeks after starting pembrolizumab. Receptor source: an adult with mismatch repair-deficient cancer.

The chain recombines TRBV29-1 with TRBJ1-1; D is unresolved. The CDR3 contains 14 residues. Per the germline V gene, CDR1 is SQVTM and CDR2 is ANQGSEA. Trimming removed 4 bases at V and 6 bases at J, with 18 bases between. CDR3 DNA sequence: TGCAGCGTTGGTGCAGACCCTAACCGGCCTGAAGCTTTCTTT. This sequence encodes CSVGADPNRPEAFF.

The chain carries TRBV2 and TRBJ2-3; D perhaps matches TRBD2 (5 bases). The CDR3 sequence is 14 residues long. V was shortened by 3 bases and J by 5 bases, with 12 bases between the two germline ends. Germline assignment: CDR1 SNHLY and CDR2 FYNNEI. DNA of the CDR3: TGTGCCAGCAGTGATGAGAGGGTGGGAGATACGCAGTATTTT. Amino acids: CASSDERVGDTQYF.

This chain connects TRBV19 to TRBJ2-1; the D gene could be TRBD1 or TRBD2 (5 bases each). V was clipped by 2 bases and J by 0 bases, with 20 bases between them. Looked up from germline, CDR1 is LNHDA and CDR2 is SQIVND (reference sequence). CDR3 length: 19 amino acids. This CDR3 reads CASSIRGALSGPSYNEQFF. The CDR3 nucleotides are TGTGCCAGTAGTATAAGGGGAGCGCTTTCGGGACCCTCCTACAATGAGCAGTTCTTC.

The chain employs TRBV11-3 and TRBJ1-1, with D perhaps TRBD1 (5 bases). V gave up 2 bases and J gave up 7 bases, with 11 bases separating them. The CDR3 spans 13 residues. Germline V lookup: CDR1 SGHNT, CDR2 YENEEA. The CDR3 DNA sequence: TGTGCCAGCAGCTTACGGTCAGGGAGTGAAGCTTTCTTT. It specifies CASSLRSGSEAFF.

This chain connects TRBV7-2 to TRBJ1-1; tentatively, D is TRBD1 (6 bases). Trimming stripped 4 bases from V and 4 bases from J, with 7 bases between. The CDR3 has 12 amino acids. Germline CDR1 is SGHTA and CDR2 is FQGNSA. The CDR3 DNA sequence: TGTGCCAGCAGCTCAGGGGTCACTGAAGCTTTCTTT. It specifies CASSSGVTEAFF.

The chain couples TRBV10-1 to TRBJ2-5, with D uncertain. The germline CDR1 and CDR2 sequences are WNHNN and SYGVQD (reference sequence). The CDR3 runs 14 residues. Trimming took off 6 bases at V and 3 bases at J, with 14 bases between the two ends. DNA of the CDR3: TGCGCCAGCAGGACTCGCAGACCCGAAGAGACCCAGTACTTC. Amino acid sequence: CASRTRRPEETQYF.

This clone is labeled medium-sized. V is TRBV11-2 and J is TRBJ1-1, with D unclear. V was cut by 1 base and J by 3 bases, with 15 bases left in between. This CDR3 has 16 amino acids. Germline V CDR1 and CDR2: SGHAT, FQNNGV. The DNA for the CDR3 is TGTGCCAGCAGCTTAGCAGGACGGAGTGGGGACACTGAAGCTTTCTTT. This codes for CASSLAGRSGDTEAFF.

The V and J genes are TRBV4-1 and TRBJ2-7; 9 bases fit TRBD2. Germline V gene lookup returns CDR1 MGHRA and CDR2 YSYEKL. Trimming at V came to 1 base and at J to 7 bases, leaving 8 bases not matched to a gene. There are 15 residues in the CDR3. The DNA for the CDR3 is TGCGCCAGCAGCCAAGGATTAGCGGGAGCGGGTGAGCAGTACTTC. This translates into CASSQGLAGAGEQYF.

The chain uses TRBV11-2 and TRBJ2-7, with D maybe TRBD1 (5 bases). The CDR3 extends over 15 amino acids. V shed 2 bases and J shed 5 bases, with 16 bases lying between them. Germline V gene sequence: CDR1 SGHAT, CDR2 FQNNGV. DNA for the CDR3: TGTGCCAGCAGCTTAAGTGGGGCCTCGGCGCACGAGCAGTACTTC. This codes for CASSLSGASAHEQYF.

V usage is TRBV6-1 and J usage is TRBJ2-7, with 7 bases aligning to TRBD1. Germline V gene sequence: CDR1 MNHNS, CDR2 SASEGT. The CDR3 is 14 residues long. V trimming: 5 bases; J trimming: 2 bases; junction bases outside the gene matches: 6. CDR3 DNA sequence: TGTGCCAGCAGTCACCGGGACAGCACCTACGAGCAGTACTTC. Its translation is CASSHRDSTYEQYF.

In this sample, this clone turned up once. The chain carries TRBV6-5 and TRBJ2-7; D unresolved. The V gene's germline CDR1 is MNHEY and CDR2 SVGAGI. This CDR3 is built from 13 residues. The V end was cut by 10 bases, the J end by 3 bases, with 16 bases between. CDR3 DNA sequence: TGTGCCACCACATTTGGGAAGTTCTACGAGCAGTACTTC. It codes for CATTFGKFYEQYF.

V and J are TRBV6-1 and TRBJ1-2, with unresolved D. The V gene lost 5 bases and the J gene lost 2 bases, with 3 bases spanning the gap. The CDR3 is 11 residues long. Germline CDR1 and CDR2: MNHNS and SASEGT. The CDR3 bases are TGTGCCAGCAGTCTCAACTATGGCTACACCTTC. Amino acid sequence: CASSLNYGYTF.

V and J are TRBV6-5 and TRBJ1-5; the D gene is possibly TRBD1 (6 bases). CDR1 is MNHEY and CDR2 is SVGAGI in the germline V gene. The ends were cut back, 2 bases at V and 7 bases at J, with 15 bases in the middle. The CDR3 is made up of 15 amino acids. The CDR3 nucleotides read TGTGCCAGCAGTTACCCCGGGGGGCCGAGGCAGCCCCAGCATTTT. Protein product: CASSYPGGPRQPQHF.

The V call is TRBV6-5, the J call TRBJ1-2; D gene ambiguous. The CDR3 is 15 amino acids. The V gene lost 0 bases and the J gene lost 0 bases, with 8 bases spanning the gap. From germline, CDR1 is MNHEY and CDR2 SVGAGI. For the CDR3, the DNA is TGTGCCAGCAGTTACTCCACTGGCACTAACTATGGCTACACCTTC. This gives the protein CASSYSTGTNYGYTF.

The chain couples TRBV30 to TRBJ2-6, with D perhaps TRBD1 (6 bases). The CDR3 extends over 13 amino acids. Between the trimmed V and J ends, which lost 3 bases and 9 bases, there was a span of 12 bases. The germline V gene encodes CDR1 GTSNPN and CDR2 SVGIG (reference sequence). CDR3 loop: CAWSRGGVNVLTF. As DNA, the CDR3 is TGTGCCTGGAGCAGGGGCGGAGTCAACGTCCTGACTTTC.

V and J are TRBV19 and TRBJ1-2, with a possible D match to TRBD1 (5 bases). Trimming left V 6 bases short and J 5 bases short, with 10 bases between. Looked up from germline, CDR1 is LNHDA and CDR2 is SQIVND (reference sequence). The CDR3 totals 12 residues. CDR3 sequence: CASRETVYGYTF. DNA of the CDR3: TGTGCCAGTAGAGAGACAGTTTATGGCTACACCTTC.

This rearrangement joins TRBV6-7 to TRBJ1-4, with D unresolved. TRBV6-7 belongs to the ORF category, with a function that is uncertain. This CDR3 is 12 amino acids long. V lost 7 bases and J 14 bases, leaving 17 bases between the germline ends. The CDR3 here is CASIPLAYMLFF. For the CDR3, the DNA is TGTGCCAGCATACCCCTCGCTTATATGCTGTTTTTT.

The J gene is TRBJ2-7, the V gene TRBV7-3; D not certain. CDR3 length: 11 residues. The V and J ends lost 5 bases and 3 bases respectively, with 5 bases between them. The V gene's germline CDR1 is SGHTA and CDR2 FQGTGA. The CDR3 is CASSPGYEQYF. CDR3 nucleotides: TGTGCCAGCAGCCCCGGCTACGAGCAGTACTTC.

The gene calls are TRBV25-1 and TRBJ1-1, with D tentatively TRBD1 (6 bases). The CDR3 totals 13 residues. Germline values: CDR1 MGHDK, CDR2 SYGVNS. CDR3 region: CATARGISTEAFF. Here the CDR3 DNA reads TGTGCAACGGCCAGGGGTATTAGCACTGAAGCTTTCTTT.

This sequence joins TRBV19 and TRBJ1-5, with D maybe TRBD1 (6 bases). This CDR3 region has 14 residues. The V gene's germline CDR1 is LNHDA and CDR2 SQIVND (reference sequence). The V gene lost 7 bases and the J gene lost 4 bases, with 14 bases spanning the gap. The CDR3 region is CASTEGVWNQPQHF. The CDR3 nucleotides are TGTGCCAGTACCGAGGGGGTTTGGAATCAGCCCCAGCATTTT.

This clone was observed a handful of times. The V and J genes are TRBV5-4 and TRBJ2-5, with D hard to call. This CDR3 region has 12 residues. In germline, CDR1 is SGHNT, CDR2 YYREEE (reference sequence). The V end lost 4 bases, the J end lost 1 base, and 5 bases lay between the germline ends. The CDR3 sequence: CASSISQETQYF. DNA of the CDR3: TGTGCCAGCAGCATAAGCCAAGAGACCCAGTACTTC.

V usage is TRBV19 and J usage is TRBJ2-7, with TRBD2 matching 8 bases. Per the germline V gene, CDR1 is LNHDA and CDR2 is SQIVND (reference sequence). J lost 3 bases, V lost 0 bases, and 1 base had no gene match. This CDR3 is 14 amino acids long. CDR3: CASSIDGTSYEQYF. The CDR3 nucleotides read TGTGCCAGTAGTATAGATGGGACTAGCTACGAGCAGTACTTC.

The chain joins TRBV7-9 to TRBJ1-3, with TRBD1 as a possible D gene (5 bases). Germline V CDR1 and CDR2: SEHNR, FQNEAQ (reference sequence). The length of the CDR3 is 16 residues. Trimming took 4 bases from V and 0 from J, leaving 13 bases between them. Here the CDR3 reads CASSSRGWASGNTIYF. In nucleotides, the CDR3 is TGTGCCAGCAGCTCCCGGGGGTGGGCCTCTGGAAACACCATATATTTT.

The gene calls are TRBV7-2 and TRBJ2-3, with D perhaps matching TRBD1 (6 bases). Germline V CDR1 and CDR2: SGHTA, FQGNSA. The germline V and J ends were trimmed by 1 base and 3 bases, with 11 bases remaining between them. This CDR3 region has 15 residues. The CDR3 sequence is CASSLVSQGTDTQYF. DNA for the CDR3: TGTGCCAGCAGCTTAGTAAGTCAGGGGACAGATACGCAGTATTTT.

V is TRBV5-1 and J is TRBJ2-1; TRBD1 might be the D (5 bases). CDR3 size: 14 residues. The ends were cut back, 4 bases at V and 5 bases at J, with 13 bases in the middle. The germline CDR1 and CDR2 sequences are SGHRS and YFSETQ. Written as DNA, the CDR3 is TGCGCCAGCAGCCGCTCAGGGTCCCACAATGAGCAGTTCTTC. Translating gives CASSRSGSHNEQFF.